This record concerns one TCR beta chain sequence. Its antigen is unidentified. This record comes from a study of T-cell memory formation after mild COVID-19. Study information: TCR clusters were mostly confined to one donor each.

From 5'RACE with constant-segment primers came TCR alpha and TCR beta cDNA libraries that carried sample barcodes and UMIs. TCRdb reprocessed the 5' RACE reads with MiXCR, giving one entry per CDR3 protein. The sample consists of some 40,000 distinct CDR3 sequences, less than 7.5% of them appearing once. The CDR3 extends over 15 amino acids. Trimming left V 2 bases short and J 7 bases short, with 12 bases between. Per germline, CDR1 MNHEY and CDR2 SVGAGI. Study-wide results and limits: Mainly CM and EM harbored the contracting CD4+ clones; mainly EMRA harbored the CD8+ ones. From day 15 to 85, contracting clones were balanced between CD4 and CD8, whereas later expanders leaned toward CD4+.

Sequencing used PBMCs or a T cell subset sorted from them (not recorded which). The V call is TRBV6-5, the J call TRBJ1-6; possible D gene TRBD1, 6 bases. This TCR was recovered from a man in his late teens or twenties who had mild COVID-19 (a few samples of this study predate the infection). Cell type and time point are not known. CDR3 residues: CASSYGGLGNSPLHF. The CDR3 region has the DNA TGTGCCAGCAGTTACGGGGGGCTGGGGAATTCACCCCTCCACTTT.